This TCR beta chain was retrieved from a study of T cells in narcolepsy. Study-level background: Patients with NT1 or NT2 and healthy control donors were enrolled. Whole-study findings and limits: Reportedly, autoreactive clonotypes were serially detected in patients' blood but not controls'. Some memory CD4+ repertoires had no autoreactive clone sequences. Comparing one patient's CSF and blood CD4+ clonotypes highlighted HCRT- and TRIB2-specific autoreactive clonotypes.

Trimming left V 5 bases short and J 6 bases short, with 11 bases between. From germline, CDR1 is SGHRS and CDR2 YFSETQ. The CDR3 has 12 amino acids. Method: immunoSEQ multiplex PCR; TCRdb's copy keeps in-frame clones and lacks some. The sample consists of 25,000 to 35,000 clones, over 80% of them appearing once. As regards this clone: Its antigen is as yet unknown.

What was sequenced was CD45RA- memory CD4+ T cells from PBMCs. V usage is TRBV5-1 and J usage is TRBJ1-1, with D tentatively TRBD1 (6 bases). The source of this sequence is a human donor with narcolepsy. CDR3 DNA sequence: TGCGCCAGCAGTCCTACAGGGCCTGAAGCTTTCTTT. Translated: CASSPTGPEAFF. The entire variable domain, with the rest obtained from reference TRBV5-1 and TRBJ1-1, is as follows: KAGVTQTPRYLIKTRGQQVTLSCSPISGHRSVSWYQQTPGQGLQFLFEYFSETQRNKGNFPGRFSGRQFSNSRSEMNVSTLELGDSALYLCASSPTGPEAFFGQGTRLTVV.